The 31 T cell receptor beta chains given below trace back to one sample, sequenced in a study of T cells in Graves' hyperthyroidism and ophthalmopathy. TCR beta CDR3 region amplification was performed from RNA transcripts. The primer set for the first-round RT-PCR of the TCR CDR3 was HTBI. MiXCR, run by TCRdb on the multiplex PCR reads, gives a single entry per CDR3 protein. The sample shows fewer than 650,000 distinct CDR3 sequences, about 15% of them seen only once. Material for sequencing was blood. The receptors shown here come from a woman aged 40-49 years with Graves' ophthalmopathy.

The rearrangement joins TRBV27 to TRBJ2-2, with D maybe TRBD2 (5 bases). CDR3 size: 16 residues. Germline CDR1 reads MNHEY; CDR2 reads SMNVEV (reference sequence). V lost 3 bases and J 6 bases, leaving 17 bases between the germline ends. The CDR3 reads CASSFFPGIVPGELFF. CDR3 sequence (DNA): TGTGCCAGCAGTTTCTTCCCCGGGATTGTCCCCGGGGAGCTGTTTTTT.

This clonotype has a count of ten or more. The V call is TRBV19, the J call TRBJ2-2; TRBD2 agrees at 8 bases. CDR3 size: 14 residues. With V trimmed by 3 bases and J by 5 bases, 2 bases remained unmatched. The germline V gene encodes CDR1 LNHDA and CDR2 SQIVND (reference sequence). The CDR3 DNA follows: TGTGCCAGTAGTATGGCTAGCGGGACCGGGGAGCTGTTTTTT. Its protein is CASSMASGTGELFF.

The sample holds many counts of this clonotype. CDR3 DNA: TGTGCCAGCAGTTATGGACAGGTTGGGCAGCCCCAGCATTTT. Amino acids: CASSYGQVGQPQHF. V and J are TRBV6-5 and TRBJ1-5, with 7 bases lining up with TRBD1. The CDR3 contains 14 residues. V gave up 3 bases and J gave up 7 bases; unmatched junction bases: 6. Germline CDR1 is MNHEY and CDR2 is SVGAGI.

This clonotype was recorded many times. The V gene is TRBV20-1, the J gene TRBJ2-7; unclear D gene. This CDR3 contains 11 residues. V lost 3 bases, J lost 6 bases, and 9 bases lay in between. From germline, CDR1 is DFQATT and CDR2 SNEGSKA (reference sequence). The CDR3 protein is CSASWSREQYF. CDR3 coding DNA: TGCAGTGCTAGTTGGTCCCGCGAGCAGTACTTC.

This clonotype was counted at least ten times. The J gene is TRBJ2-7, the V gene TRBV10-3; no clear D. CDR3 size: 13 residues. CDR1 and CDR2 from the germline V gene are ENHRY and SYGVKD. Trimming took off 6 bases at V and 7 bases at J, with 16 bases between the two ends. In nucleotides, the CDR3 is TGTGCCATCAGAACGTTCGCCCAACGGGAGCAGTACTTC. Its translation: CAIRTFAQREQYF.

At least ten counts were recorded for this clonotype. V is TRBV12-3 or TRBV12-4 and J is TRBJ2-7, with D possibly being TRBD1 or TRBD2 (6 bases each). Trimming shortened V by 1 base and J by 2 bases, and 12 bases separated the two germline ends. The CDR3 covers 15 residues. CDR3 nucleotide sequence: TGTGCCAGCAGTTTAGGGGGGGACACTCCCTACGAGCAGTACTTC. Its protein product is CASSLGGDTPYEQYF.

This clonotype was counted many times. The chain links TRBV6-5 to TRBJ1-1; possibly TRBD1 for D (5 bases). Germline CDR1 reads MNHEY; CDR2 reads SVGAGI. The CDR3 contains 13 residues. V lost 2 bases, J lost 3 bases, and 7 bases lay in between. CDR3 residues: CASSYGGHTEAFF. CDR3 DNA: TGTGCCAGCAGTTACGGGGGACACACTGAAGCTTTCTTT.

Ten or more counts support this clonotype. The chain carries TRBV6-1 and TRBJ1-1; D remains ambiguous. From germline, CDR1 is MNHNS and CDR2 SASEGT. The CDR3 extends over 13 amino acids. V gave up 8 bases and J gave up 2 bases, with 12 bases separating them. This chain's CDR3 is CASDLLVNTEAFF. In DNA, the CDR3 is TGTGCCAGCGACTTGTTAGTTAACACTGAAGCTTTCTTT.

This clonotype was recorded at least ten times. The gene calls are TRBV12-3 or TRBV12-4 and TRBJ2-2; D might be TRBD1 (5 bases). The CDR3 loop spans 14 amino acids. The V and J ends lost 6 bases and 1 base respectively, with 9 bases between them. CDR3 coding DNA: TGTGCCAGCAGACTAAGGGGGAACACCGGGGAGCTGTTTTTT. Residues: CASRLRGNTGELFF.

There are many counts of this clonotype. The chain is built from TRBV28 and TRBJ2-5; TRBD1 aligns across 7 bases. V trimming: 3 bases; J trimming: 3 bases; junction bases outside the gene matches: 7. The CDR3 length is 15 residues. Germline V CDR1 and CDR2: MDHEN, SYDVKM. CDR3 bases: TGTGCCAGCAGTTTTTTCCGTACAGGGGAAGAGACCCAGTACTTC. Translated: CASSFFRTGEETQYF.

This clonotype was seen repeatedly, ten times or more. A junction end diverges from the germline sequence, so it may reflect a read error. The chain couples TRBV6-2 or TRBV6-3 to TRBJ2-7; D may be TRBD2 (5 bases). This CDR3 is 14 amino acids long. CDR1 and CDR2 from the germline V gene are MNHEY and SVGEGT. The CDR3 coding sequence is TGTGCCAACAGTTACCCAGCGGTGACCTACGAGCAGTACTTC. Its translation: CANSYPAVTYEQYF.

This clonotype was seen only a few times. The CDR3 coding sequence is TGCAGCGTCTCCGGGACTACGACGGGCGAGCAGTACTTC. Its protein product is CSVSGTTTGEQYF. The chain uses TRBV29-1 and TRBJ2-7; 7 nucleotides line up with TRBD2. Germline values: CDR1 SQVTM, CDR2 ANQGSEA. V trimming: 6 bases; J trimming: 6 bases; junction bases outside the gene matches: 11. This CDR3 contains 13 residues.

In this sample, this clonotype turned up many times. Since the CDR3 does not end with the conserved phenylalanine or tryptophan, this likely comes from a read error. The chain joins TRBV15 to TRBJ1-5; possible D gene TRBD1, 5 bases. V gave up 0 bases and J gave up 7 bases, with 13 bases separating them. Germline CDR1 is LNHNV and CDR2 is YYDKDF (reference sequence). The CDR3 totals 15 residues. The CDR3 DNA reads TGTGCCACCAGCAGAGAAGGGGCAGGGTGGCAGCCCCAGCATCTT. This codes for CATSREGAGWQPQHL.

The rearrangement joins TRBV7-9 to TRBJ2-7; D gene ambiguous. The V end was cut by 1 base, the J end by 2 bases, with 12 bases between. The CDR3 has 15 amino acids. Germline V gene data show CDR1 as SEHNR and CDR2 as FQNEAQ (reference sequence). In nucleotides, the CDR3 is TGTGCCAGCAGCTTAGAAGAGCTCTCAGCCTACGAGCAGTACTTC. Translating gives CASSLEELSAYEQYF.

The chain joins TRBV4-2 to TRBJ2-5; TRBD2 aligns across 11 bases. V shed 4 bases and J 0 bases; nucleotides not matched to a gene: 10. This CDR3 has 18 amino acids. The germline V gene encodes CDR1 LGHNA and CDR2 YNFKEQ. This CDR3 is CASSPGTSGKGYQETQYF. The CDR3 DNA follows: TGTGCCAGCAGCCCCGGGACTAGCGGTAAGGGGTACCAAGAGACCCAGTACTTC.

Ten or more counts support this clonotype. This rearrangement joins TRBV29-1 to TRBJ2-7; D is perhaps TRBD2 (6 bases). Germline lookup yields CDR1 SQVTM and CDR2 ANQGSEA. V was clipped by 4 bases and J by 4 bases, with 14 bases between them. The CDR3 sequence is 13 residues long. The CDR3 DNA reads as TGCAGCGTTGTGGGGGGAGTCTATTACGAGCAGTACTTC. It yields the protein CSVVGGVYYEQYF.

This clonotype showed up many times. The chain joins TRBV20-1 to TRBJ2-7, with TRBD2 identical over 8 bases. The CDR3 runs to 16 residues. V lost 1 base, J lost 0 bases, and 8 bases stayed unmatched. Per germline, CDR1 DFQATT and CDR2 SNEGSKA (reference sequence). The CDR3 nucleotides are TGCAGTGCTAGAGGGGGTCTAGCGGGCCTCTCCTACGAGCAGTACTTC. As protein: CSARGGLAGLSYEQYF.

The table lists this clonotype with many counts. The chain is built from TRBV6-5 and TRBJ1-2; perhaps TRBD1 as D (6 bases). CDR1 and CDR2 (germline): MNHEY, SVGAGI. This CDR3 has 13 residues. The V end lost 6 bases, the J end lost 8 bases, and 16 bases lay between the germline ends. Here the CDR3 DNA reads TGTGCCAGCAGGACTGAGGGGGGATCCGGCTACACCTTC. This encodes CASRTEGGSGYTF.

CDR3 amino acids: CASSLGPGLAGSYEQYF. The CDR3 bases are TGCGCCAGCAGCTTGGGACCGGGACTAGCGGGATCCTACGAGCAGTACTTC. The rearrangement joins TRBV5-1 to TRBJ2-7, with 13 bases that match TRBD2. There are 17 residues in the CDR3. J was trimmed by 1 base and V by 0 bases; bases with no gene match: 4. The germline CDR1 and CDR2 sequences are SGHRS and YFSETQ.

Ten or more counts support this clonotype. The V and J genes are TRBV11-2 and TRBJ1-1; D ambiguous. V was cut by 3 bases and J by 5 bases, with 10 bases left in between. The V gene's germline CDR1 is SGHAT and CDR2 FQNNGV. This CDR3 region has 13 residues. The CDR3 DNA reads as TGTGCCAGCAGCTTTAACGTGGGAACTGAAGCTTTCTTT. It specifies CASSFNVGTEAFF. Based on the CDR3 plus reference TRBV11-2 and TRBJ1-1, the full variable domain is EAGVAQSPRYKIIEKRQSVAFWCNPISGHATLYWYQQILGQGPKLLIQFQNNGVVDDSQLPKDRFSAERLKGVDSTLKIQPAKLEDSAVYLCASSFNVGTEAFFGQGTRLTVV.

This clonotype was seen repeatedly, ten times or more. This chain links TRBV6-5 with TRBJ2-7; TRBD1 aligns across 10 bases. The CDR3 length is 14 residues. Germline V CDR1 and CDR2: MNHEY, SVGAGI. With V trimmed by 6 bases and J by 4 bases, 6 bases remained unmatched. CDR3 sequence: CASRGTGAPYEQYF. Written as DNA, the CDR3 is TGTGCCAGCAGAGGGACAGGGGCTCCTTACGAGCAGTACTTC.

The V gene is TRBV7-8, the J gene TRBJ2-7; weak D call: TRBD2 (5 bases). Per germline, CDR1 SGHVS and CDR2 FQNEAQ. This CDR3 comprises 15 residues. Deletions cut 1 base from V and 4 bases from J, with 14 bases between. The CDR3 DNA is TGTGCCAGCAGCTTAGATGGGAGTGGGTTATACGAGCAGTACTTC. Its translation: CASSLDGSGLYEQYF.

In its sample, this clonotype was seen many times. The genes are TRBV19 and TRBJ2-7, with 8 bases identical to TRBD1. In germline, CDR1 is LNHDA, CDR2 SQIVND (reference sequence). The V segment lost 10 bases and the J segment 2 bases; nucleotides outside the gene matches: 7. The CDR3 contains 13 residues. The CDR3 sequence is CATRSGQAYEQYF. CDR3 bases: TGTGCCACGCGTTCGGGACAGGCCTACGAGCAGTACTTC.

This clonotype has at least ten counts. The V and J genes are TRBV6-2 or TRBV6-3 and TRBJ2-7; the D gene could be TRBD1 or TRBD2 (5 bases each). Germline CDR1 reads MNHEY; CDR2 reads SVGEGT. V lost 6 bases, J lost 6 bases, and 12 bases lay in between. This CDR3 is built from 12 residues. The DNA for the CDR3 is TGTGCCAGCAGACCCGGGACGCCCGAGCAGTACTTC. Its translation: CASRPGTPEQYF.

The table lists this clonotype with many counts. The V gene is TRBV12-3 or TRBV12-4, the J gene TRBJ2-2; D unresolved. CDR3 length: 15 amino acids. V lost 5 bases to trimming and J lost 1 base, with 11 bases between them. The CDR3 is CASSLTTLNTGELFF. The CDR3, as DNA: TGTGCCAGCAGTCTAACTACACTGAACACCGGGGAGCTGTTTTTT.

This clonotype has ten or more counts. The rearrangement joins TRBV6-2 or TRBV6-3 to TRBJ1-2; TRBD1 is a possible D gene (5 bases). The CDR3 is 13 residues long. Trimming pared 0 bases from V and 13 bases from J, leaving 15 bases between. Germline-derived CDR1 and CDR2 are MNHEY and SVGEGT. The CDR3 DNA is TGTGCCAGCAGTTACTCGAGTCAGAAGGGACCCACCTTC. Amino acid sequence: CASSYSSQKGPTF.

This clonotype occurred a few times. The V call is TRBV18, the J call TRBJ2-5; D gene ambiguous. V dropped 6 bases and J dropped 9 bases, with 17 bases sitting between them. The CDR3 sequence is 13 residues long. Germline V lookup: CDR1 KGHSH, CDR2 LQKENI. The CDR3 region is CASSPLGTGSQYF. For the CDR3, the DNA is TGTGCCAGCTCCCCCCTCGGAACTGGATCCCAGTACTTC.

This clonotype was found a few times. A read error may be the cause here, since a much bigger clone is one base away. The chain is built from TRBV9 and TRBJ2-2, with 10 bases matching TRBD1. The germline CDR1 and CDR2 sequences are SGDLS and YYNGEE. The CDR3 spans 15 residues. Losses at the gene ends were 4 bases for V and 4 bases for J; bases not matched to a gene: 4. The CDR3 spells CASSIRDRGTGELFF. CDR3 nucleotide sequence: TGTGCCAGCAGCATCCGGGACAGGGGCACCGGGGAGCTGTTTTTT. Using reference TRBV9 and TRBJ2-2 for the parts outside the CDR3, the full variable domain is DSGVTQTPKHLITATGQRVTLRCSPRSGDLSVYWYQQSLDQGLQFLIQYYNGEERAKGNILERFSAQQFPDLHSELNLSSLELGDSALYFCASSIRDRGTGELFFGEGSRLTVL.

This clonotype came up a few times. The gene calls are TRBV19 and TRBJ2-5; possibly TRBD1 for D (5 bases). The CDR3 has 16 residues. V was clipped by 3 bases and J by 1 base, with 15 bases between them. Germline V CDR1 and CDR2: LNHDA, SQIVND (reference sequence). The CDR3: CASSIPTGPAQETQYF. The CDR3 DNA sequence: TGTGCCAGTAGTATCCCCACAGGACCCGCCCAAGAGACCCAGTACTTC.

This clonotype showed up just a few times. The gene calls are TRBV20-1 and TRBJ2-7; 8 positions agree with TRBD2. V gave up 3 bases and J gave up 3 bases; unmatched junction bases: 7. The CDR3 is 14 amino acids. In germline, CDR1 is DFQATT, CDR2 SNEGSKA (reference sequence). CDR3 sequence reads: CSARPGTSLYEQYF. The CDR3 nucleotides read TGCAGTGCTAGGCCCGGGACTAGTCTCTACGAGCAGTACTTC.

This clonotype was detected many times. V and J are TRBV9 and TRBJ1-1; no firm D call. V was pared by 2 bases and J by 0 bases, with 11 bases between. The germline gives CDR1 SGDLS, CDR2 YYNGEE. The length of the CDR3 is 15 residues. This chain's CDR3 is CASSVSRNMNTEAFF. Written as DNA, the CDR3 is TGTGCCAGCAGCGTGAGCAGGAACATGAACACTGAAGCTTTCTTT.